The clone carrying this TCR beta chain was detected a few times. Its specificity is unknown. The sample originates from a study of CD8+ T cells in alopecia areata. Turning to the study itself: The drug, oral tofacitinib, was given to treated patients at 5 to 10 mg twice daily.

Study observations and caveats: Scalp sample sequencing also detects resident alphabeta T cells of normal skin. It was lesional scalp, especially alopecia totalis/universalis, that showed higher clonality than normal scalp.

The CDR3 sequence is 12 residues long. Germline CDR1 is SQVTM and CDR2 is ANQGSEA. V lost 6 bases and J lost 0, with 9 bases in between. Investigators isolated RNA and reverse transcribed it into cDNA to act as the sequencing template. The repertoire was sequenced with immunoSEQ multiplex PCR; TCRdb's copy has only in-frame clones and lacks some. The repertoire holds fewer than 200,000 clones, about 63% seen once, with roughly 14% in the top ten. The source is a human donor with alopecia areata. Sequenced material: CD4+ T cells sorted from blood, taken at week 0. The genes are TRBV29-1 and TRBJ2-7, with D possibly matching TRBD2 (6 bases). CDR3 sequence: CSVQDYSYEQYF. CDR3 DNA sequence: TGCAGCGTCCAGGACTACTCCTACGAGCAGTACTTC.